This T cell receptor beta chain was sequenced for a study of blood T cell repertoires in COVID-19. Living in 20 to 30 US areas, the participants were between about 18 and 100 years of age. Donors were grouped by their self-reported clinical history. The ends were cut back, 0 bases at V and 0 bases at J, with 9 bases in the middle. This CDR3 has 15 residues. Germline V lookup: CDR1 GTSNPN, CDR2 SVGIG (reference sequence). In the study's own analysis: For nucleated cells, counts were estimated from reference gene primer amplification. Sequencing used immunoSEQ multiplex PCR; TCRdb keeps in-frame clones, though not all of them. V and J calls and clone size are those listed in that table; D and trimming were worked out from the DNA. Among 150,000 to 200,000 clones, approximately 82% were seen once, and the ten largest hold under 6.5%.

The clonotype comes from a woman aged 60 to 75 with acute COVID-19. Sequencing was done on a sample of PBMCs or T cells enriched from blood (not recorded which). V gene TRBV30 combines with J gene TRBJ1-3; D remains unclear. In nucleotides, the CDR3 is TGTGCCTGGAGTGTGGCAGCGAGCTCTGGAAACACCATATATTTT. This encodes CAWSVAASSGNTIYF.